The clone carrying this TCR beta chain was counted a few times. The V end was cut by 4 bases, the J end by 5 bases, with 14 bases between. The CDR3 covers 14 residues. Per germline, CDR1 MNHNS and CDR2 SASEGT. Primers for the PCR totalled 60 Vbeta and 13 Jbeta. TCRdb's copy holds only in-frame clones and misses some; the assay was immunoSEQ multiplex PCR. Counted here are roughly 100,000 clones, around 10% occurring once; the ten biggest clones make up approximately 6.1%. This entry is derived from a study of cytomegalovirus exposure and HLA in healthy donors. Study-level information: Earlier results showed roughly 120 million unique TCR beta sequences derived from some 190 million T cells.

The V gene is TRBV6-1, the J gene TRBJ2-5; tentative D call: TRBD1 (6 bases). This receptor was identified in a man aged 35 to 55 in good health and CMV-seropositive. Material for sequencing was PBMCs. CDR3 sequence: CASSGTGSGETQYF. CDR3 coding DNA: TGTGCCAGCAGTGGAACAGGGTCGGGGGAGACCCAGTACTTC.